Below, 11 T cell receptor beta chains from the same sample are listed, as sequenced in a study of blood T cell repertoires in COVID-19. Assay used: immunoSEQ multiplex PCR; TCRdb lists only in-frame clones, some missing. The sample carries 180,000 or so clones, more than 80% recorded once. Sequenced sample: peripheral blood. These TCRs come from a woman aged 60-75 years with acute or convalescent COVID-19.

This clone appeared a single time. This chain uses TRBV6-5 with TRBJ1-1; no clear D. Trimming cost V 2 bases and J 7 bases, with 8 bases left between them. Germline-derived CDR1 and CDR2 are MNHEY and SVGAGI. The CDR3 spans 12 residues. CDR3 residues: CASSYRVHEAFF. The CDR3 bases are TGTGCCAGCAGTTACCGGGTCCATGAAGCTTTCTTT.

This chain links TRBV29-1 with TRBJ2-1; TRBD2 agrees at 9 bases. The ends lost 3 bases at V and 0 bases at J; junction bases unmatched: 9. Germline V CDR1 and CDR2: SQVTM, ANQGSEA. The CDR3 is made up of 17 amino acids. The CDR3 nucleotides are TGCAGCGTTGATGGGGGTAGCGGGAGAGCCTCCTACAATGAGCAGTTCTTC. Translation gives CSVDGGSGRASYNEQFF.

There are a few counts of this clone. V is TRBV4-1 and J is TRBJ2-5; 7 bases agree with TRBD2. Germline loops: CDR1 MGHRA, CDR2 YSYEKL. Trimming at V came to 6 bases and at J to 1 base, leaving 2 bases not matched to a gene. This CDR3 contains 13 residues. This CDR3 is CASSRLAQETQYF. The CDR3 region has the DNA TGCGCCAGCAGTCGACTAGCCCAAGAGACCCAGTACTTC.

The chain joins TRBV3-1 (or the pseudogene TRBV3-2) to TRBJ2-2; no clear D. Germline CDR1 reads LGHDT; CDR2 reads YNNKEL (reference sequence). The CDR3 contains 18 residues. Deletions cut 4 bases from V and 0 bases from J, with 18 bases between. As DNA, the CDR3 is TGTGCCAGCAGCCGCCACCGGAGCCCCTTCGCGAACACCGGGGAGCTGTTTTTT. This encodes CASSRHRSPFANTGELFF.

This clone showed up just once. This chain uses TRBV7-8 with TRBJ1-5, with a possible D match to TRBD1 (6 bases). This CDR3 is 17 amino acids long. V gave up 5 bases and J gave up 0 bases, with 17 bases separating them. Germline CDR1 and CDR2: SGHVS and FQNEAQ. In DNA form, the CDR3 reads TGTGCCAGCAGCCCCCTGGGGAGGGGGGCTAGCAATCAGCCCCAGCATTTT. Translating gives CASSPLGRGASNQPQHF.

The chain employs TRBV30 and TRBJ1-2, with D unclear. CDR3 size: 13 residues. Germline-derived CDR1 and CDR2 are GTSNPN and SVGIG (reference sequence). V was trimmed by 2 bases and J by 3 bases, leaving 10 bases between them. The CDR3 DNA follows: TGTGCCTGGAGTTCCGAACAGCACTATGGCTACACCTTC. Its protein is CAWSSEQHYGYTF.

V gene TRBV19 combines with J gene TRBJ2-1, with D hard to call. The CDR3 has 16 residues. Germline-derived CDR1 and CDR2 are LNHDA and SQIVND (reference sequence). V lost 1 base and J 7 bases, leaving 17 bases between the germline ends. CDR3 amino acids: CASSIGRVMERNEQFF. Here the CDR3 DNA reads TGTGCCAGTAGTATAGGGAGAGTCATGGAGAGGAATGAGCAGTTCTTC.

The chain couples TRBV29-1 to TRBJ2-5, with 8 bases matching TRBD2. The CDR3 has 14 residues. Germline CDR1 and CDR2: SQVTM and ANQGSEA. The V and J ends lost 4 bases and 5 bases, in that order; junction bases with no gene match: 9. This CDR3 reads CSVALAGREETQYF. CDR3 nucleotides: TGCAGCGTTGCCCTAGCGGGTAGGGAGGAGACCCAGTACTTC.

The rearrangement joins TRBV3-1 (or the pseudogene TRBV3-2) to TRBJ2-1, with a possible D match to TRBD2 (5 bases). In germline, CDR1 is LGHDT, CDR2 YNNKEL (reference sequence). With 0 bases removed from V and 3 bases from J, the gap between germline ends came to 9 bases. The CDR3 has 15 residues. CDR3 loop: CASSQDVLGYNEQFF. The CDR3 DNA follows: TGTGCCAGCAGCCAAGATGTACTAGGCTACAATGAGCAGTTCTTC.

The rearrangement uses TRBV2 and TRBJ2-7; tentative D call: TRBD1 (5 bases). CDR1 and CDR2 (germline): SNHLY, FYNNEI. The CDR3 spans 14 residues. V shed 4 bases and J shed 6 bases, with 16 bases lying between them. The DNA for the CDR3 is TGTGCCAGCAGTGCCGGGCCCCTGCAGGGCGAGCAGTACGTC. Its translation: CASSAGPLQGEQYV.

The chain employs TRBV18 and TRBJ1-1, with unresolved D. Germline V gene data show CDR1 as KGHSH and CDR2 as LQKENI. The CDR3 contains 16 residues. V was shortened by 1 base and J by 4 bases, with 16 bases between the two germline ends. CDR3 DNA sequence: TGTGCCAGCTCACCACGTTCAGGTCGGATGGGCACTGAAGCTTTCTTT. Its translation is CASSPRSGRMGTEAFF. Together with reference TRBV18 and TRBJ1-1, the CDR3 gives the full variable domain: NAGVMQNPRHLVRRRGQEARLRCSPMKGHSHVYWYRQLPEEGLKFMVYLQKENIIDESGMPKERFSAEFPKEGPSILRIQQVVRGDSAAYFCASSPRSGRMGTEAFFGQGTRLTVV.